This T cell receptor beta chain is from a study of shared clonotypes between healthy human individuals (dated by TCRdb to about 2020). The study in broad terms: The cohort included three men and a couple of women between 18 and 49 years of age. For each donor, CD4 naive and CD4 memory were each given three plates, CD8 naive was given two plates, and CD8 memory was given one plate. Blood TCR repertoires of about 5 healthy adults were deeply sequenced to estimate repertoire size and the extent of clonotype sharing between individuals. To increase sequencing depth and limit assay-specific biases, TCR repertoire library preparation and sequencing were carried out by different laboratories using diverse techniques. Each donor's leukapheresis produced roughly between roughly 0.85 and 9.5 billion PBMCs.

There are a few counts of this clone. Its binding antigen is unknown. It has no much larger one-base neighbor in the sample; base qualities were not kept. The donors were healthy, HIV-negative adults who had no recently reported acute infections or vaccinations. Every donor was a Caucasian adult living in Nashville, Tennessee, USA. Magnetic negative selection was used to enrich CD4+ T cells, after which naive cells were positively selected on CD45RA and the negative fraction became the memory subset. Blood was obtained by leukapheresis, after which PBMCs were separated by Ficoll-Histopaque density gradient centrifugation and cryopreserved in liquid nitrogen vapor phase. Analytical flow cytometry was used to check the purity and quantity of every magnetically sorted T cell population. Each sorted fraction had its genomic DNA isolated and then quantified by UV absorbance on a Nanodrop 2000c. Using the deep immunoSEQ assay, multiplex PCR amplified TCR CDR3 regions from genomic DNA. For each cell subset, the extracted genomic DNA was distributed evenly across all wells of several immunoSEQ 96-well plates, and each plate served as one replicate. For sorted subsets, each replicate PCR was loaded with 200 ng genomic DNA, equivalent to some 27,000 T cell genomes. Purified libraries were quantified with a Qubit 3.0 fluorometer, sized on a Bioanalyzer 2100, and re-quantified with the KAPA Library Quantification kit. Every immunoSEQ 96-well plate was sequenced on a dedicated single-read 150-cycle Illumina NextSeq 550 flow cell. The original methods were these. Because only junctional sequences without quality scores were contained in the immunoSEQ output, filtering matching that applied to full-length reads could not be performed. To assign V/J genes and CDR3, sequences were annotated against IMGT germline references using PyIR, a Python wrapper for IgBLAST v1.9. Reads with weak V/J assignments (E-value above 1e-6), missing CDR3, stop codons, out-of-frame junctions, or ambiguous translated residues were removed. A V3J clonotype was defined by an identical inferred V gene, J gene, and CDR3 amino acid sequence. The percentage overlap between two repertoires was calculated by dividing the number of shared unique clonotypes by the size of the smaller repertoire. RTK rarefaction, the Chao1 estimator, and Recon v2.1 estimates of unobserved clonotypes were used to assess repertoire richness. Generation probabilities for all TCRbeta clonotypes obtained by the gDNA method from a handful of donors were computed using OLGA. TCRdb stores this immuneACCESS table with in-frame sequences only. Part of the clones is absent; in the studies checked, under half of the shortfall reflects unresolved V genes, and no reason is known for the rest. For V, J and clone size, that table is used; D and trimming come from the DNA. In this sample the table shows about 2 million clones, roughly 94% of which occur a single time. Jointly, the top ten make up under 0.15% of the sample.

The germline V gene supplies CDR1 SGHRS and CDR2 YFSETQ. V has 4 bases trimmed and J has 7 bases trimmed; junction bases matching no gene number 6. From the cysteine up to the phenylalanine, the CDR3 has a length of 14 residues. Solely the CDR3 DNA is kept, with 42 bases framed from the first base. Summary of the overall study and its limitations: Incomplete sequencing was indicated by rarefaction of sorted-subset datasets, despite the large sequencing depth. Larger estimated clonotype richness was generally found for naive subsets than for memory subsets. Pairwise subsampling indicated that sequencing depth was expected to affect the degree of clonotype sharing among donors. Compared with non-shared clonotypes, clonotypes shared by all four sorted-subset donors had higher generation probabilities. About 5% of naive CD4, 3.5% of naive CD8, 2% to 2.5% of memory CD4, and 0.4% of memory CD8 clonotypes were shared across several donors. Sampling was restricted to blood, and TCR repertoires in tissue are likely to differ from TCR repertoires in blood. The small number of donors limited the genetic and exposure-history diversity represented.

The chain is assembled from TRBV5-1 and TRBJ2-7, with 12 middle bases fitting TRBD2. The TCR was taken from a man in his late teens or twenties in good health. Input material: naive CD4+ T cells sorted from blood. The cell subset or site label here, explained by the study, means: CD45RA+ positively selected. The CDR3 amino acid sequence is: CASSPLTSGGEQYF. The DNA sequence is given as TGCGCCAGCAGCCCATTGACTAGCGGGGGAGAGCAGTACTTC.